The next 27 T cell receptor beta chains were all read from a single sample in a study of healthy donors' naive CD4 and CD8 T cells. Each TCR library used about 500 ng of total RNA and a linear amplification protocol. TCRdb fed the reads into MiXCR, producing one record per CDR3 protein. The table has approximately 180,000 distinct CDR3 sequences, over 60% seen once. Sequenced sample: naive CD4+ and CD8+ T cells sorted from blood, pooled from several donors. All receptors come from a pool of human donors in good health; the sample pools cells from several healthy donors.

The genes are TRBV7-8 and TRBJ2-7; D call uncertain. Trimming cost V 7 bases and J 1 base, with 14 bases left between them. Germline loops: CDR1 SGHVS, CDR2 FQNEAQ. This CDR3 is built from 14 residues. The CDR3 is CASNTPGGSYEQYF. For the CDR3, the DNA is TGTGCCAGCAATACACCCGGCGGTTCCTACGAGCAGTACTTC.

The rearrangement uses TRBV6-1 and TRBJ1-3; no clear D. The germline gives CDR1 MNHNS, CDR2 SASEGT. This CDR3 comprises 14 residues. With 8 bases removed from V and 0 bases from J, the gap between germline ends came to 11 bases. The CDR3 nucleotides read TGTGCCAGCGGTACGAGGACCTCTGGAAACACCATATATTTT. Translated, it gives CASGTRTSGNTIYF.

This clonotype was observed once. The CDR3 here is CSVTGTGRNYGYTF. CDR3 in DNA: TGCAGCGTGACCGGGACCGGGAGGAACTATGGCTACACCTTC. The chain has TRBV29-1 and TRBJ1-2; maybe TRBD1 (5 bases). CDR1 SQVTM and CDR2 ANQGSEA come from the germline V gene. Deletions cut 6 bases from V and 2 bases from J, with 16 bases between. CDR3 length: 14 residues.

V gene TRBV19 combines with J gene TRBJ1-2, with D possibly being TRBD1 (5 bases). This CDR3 region has 12 residues. With 6 bases removed from V and 4 bases from J, the gap between germline ends came to 9 bases. CDR1 is LNHDA and CDR2 is SQIVND in the germline V gene (reference sequence). The CDR3 DNA reads as TGTGCCAGTAGCATGGGGGGCTATGGCTACACCTTC. Amino acids: CASSMGGYGYTF. Full variable domain (missing parts from reference TRBV19 and TRBJ1-2): DGGITQSPKYLFRKEGQNVTLSCEQNLNHDAMYWYRQDPGQGLRLIYYSQIVNDFQKGDIAEGYSVSREKKESFPLTVTSAQKNPTAFYLCASSMGGYGYTFGSGTRLTVV.

This clonotype has just a few counts. The V gene is TRBV12-5, the J gene TRBJ1-1, with 10 bases lining up with TRBD1. Germline CDR1 is LGHNT and CDR2 is FRNRAP. This CDR3 contains 15 residues. CDR3 sequence: CASSRDRGPNTEAFF. In nucleotides, the CDR3 is TGTGCCAGTAGCCGGGACAGGGGACCGAACACTGAAGCTTTCTTT.

Only a few counts were recorded for this clonotype. This sequence joins TRBV27 and TRBJ1-5; D is undetermined. The CDR3 length is 15 residues. V was shortened by 7 bases and J by 4 bases, with 17 bases between the two germline ends. CDR1 is MNHEY, CDR2 SMNVEV, per germline (reference sequence). CDR3 sequence (DNA): TGTGCCAGCAATCCCGGAATAAGGAGGAATCAGCCCCAGCATTTT. Its protein is CASNPGIRRNQPQHF.

The chain recombines TRBV19 with TRBJ1-5, with D unresolved. CDR1 is LNHDA, CDR2 SQIVND, per germline (reference sequence). The length of the CDR3 is 17 residues. The V end lost 3 bases, the J end lost 0 bases, and 15 bases lay between the germline ends. CDR3 in amino acids: CASSIIQAHYSNQPQHF. CDR3 DNA: TGTGCCAGTAGTATCATTCAGGCACATTATAGCAATCAGCCCCAGCATTTT.

This clonotype showed up just a few times. J is TRBJ1-1 and V is TRBV6-5, with D uncertain. There are 11 residues in the CDR3. Germline lookup yields CDR1 MNHEY and CDR2 SVGAGI. V was clipped by 5 bases and J by 6 bases, with 7 bases between them. The CDR3 region is CASSTTSEAFF. The CDR3 DNA sequence: TGTGCCAGCAGTACTACTTCTGAAGCTTTCTTT.

This clonotype has just a few counts. CDR3 bases: TGTGCCAGCAGTGCCAGGGACAGCCGTTATGGCTACACCTTC. Its protein is CASSARDSRYGYTF. The chain joins TRBV27 to TRBJ1-2; 7 bases are shared with TRBD1. Germline CDR1 and CDR2: MNHEY and SMNVEV (reference sequence). V shed 5 bases and J 5 bases; nucleotides not matched to a gene: 8. The CDR3 extends over 14 amino acids.

V usage is TRBV19 and J usage is TRBJ1-1; D possibly corresponds to TRBD1 (6 bases). The V gene's germline CDR1 is LNHDA and CDR2 SQIVND (reference sequence). CDR3 length: 15 amino acids. Trimming stripped 10 bases from V and 0 bases from J, with 18 bases between. Here the CDR3 DNA reads TGTGCCATCCTCCCAGGGGCGGGAATGAACACTGAAGCTTTCTTT. It specifies CAILPGAGMNTEAFF.

In this sample, this clonotype turned up once. The chain links TRBV29-1 to TRBJ1-2; tentatively, D is TRBD1 (5 bases). The ends were cut back, 7 bases at V and 0 bases at J, with 12 bases in the middle. The germline V gene has CDR1 SQVTM and CDR2 ANQGSEA. CDR3 size: 13 residues. CDR3 amino acids: CSASGAPNYGYTF. The CDR3 region has the DNA TGCAGCGCGTCCGGGGCTCCTAACTATGGCTACACCTTC.

The chain employs TRBV6-5 and TRBJ1-2; D is uncertain. The germline V and J ends were trimmed by 0 bases and 0 bases, with 14 bases remaining between them. The CDR3 contains 17 residues. Germline CDR1 is MNHEY and CDR2 is SVGAGI. The CDR3, as DNA: TGTGCCAGCAGTTACTCGCGAGGCCGTGCAGCTAACTATGGCTACACCTTC. This sequence encodes CASSYSRGRAANYGYTF.

This sequence joins TRBV7-8 and TRBJ2-1, with TRBD2 matching 7 bases. CDR3 length equals 18 residues. Germline V gene lookup returns CDR1 SGHVS and CDR2 FQNEAQ. Trimming cost V 5 bases and J 0 bases; bases outside gene matches: 13. The CDR3: CASSATWRGSFSYNEQFF. CDR3 nucleotides: TGTGCCAGCAGCGCTACATGGCGGGGGTCCTTCTCCTACAATGAGCAGTTCTTC.

V usage is TRBV5-5 and J usage is TRBJ1-5; tentative D call: TRBD1 (6 bases). The CDR3 has 16 amino acids. Germline CDR1 reads SGHKS; CDR2 reads YYEKEE (reference sequence). Trimming stripped 4 bases from V and 1 base from J, with 15 bases between. The CDR3 sequence is CASSLRGRGSNQPQHF. The CDR3 DNA reads as TGTGCCAGCAGCCTCCGGGGCAGGGGAAGCAATCAGCCCCAGCATTTT. Complete variable domain (other parts from reference TRBV5-5 and TRBJ1-5): DAGVTQSPTHLIKTRGQQVTLRCSPISGHKSVSWYQQVLGQGPQFIFQYYEKEERGRGNFPDRFSARQFPNYSSELNVNALLLGDSALYLCASSLRGRGSNQPQHFGDGTRLSIL.

The rearrangement joins TRBV19 to TRBJ1-3, with a tentative D call TRBD1 (6 bases). This CDR3 spans 15 amino acids. Trimming removed 5 bases from V and 4 bases from J, with 15 bases in between. Germline loops: CDR1 LNHDA, CDR2 SQIVND (reference sequence). The CDR3 spells CASSSNRASGNTIYF. CDR3 DNA: TGTGCCAGTAGTTCCAACAGGGCCTCGGGAAACACCATATATTTT.

This chain links TRBV7-2 with TRBJ2-2; no definite D call. V lost 2 bases, J lost 3 bases, and 7 bases lay in between. Germline loops: CDR1 SGHTA, CDR2 FQGNSA. The CDR3 spans 14 residues. The CDR3 protein is CASSLLRDTGELFF. The CDR3 DNA reads as TGTGCCAGCAGCTTACTCAGAGACACCGGGGAGCTGTTTTTT.

The CDR3 loop is CAWSSEHYGYTF. The DNA for the CDR3 is TGTGCCTGGAGTTCAGAGCACTATGGCTACACCTTC. The chain combines TRBV30 with TRBJ1-2; D remains unclear. This CDR3 has 12 residues. The germline CDR1 and CDR2 sequences are GTSNPN and SVGIG (reference sequence). The V gene lost 2 bases and the J gene lost 3 bases, with 7 bases spanning the gap.

This rearrangement joins TRBV29-1 to TRBJ2-7, with 7 nucleotides matching TRBD2. J gave up 3 bases and V 7 bases, and 9 bases lay outside the gene matches. Germline-derived CDR1 and CDR2 are SQVTM and ANQGSEA. CDR3 size: 13 residues. This chain's CDR3 is CSARAGLSYEQYF. The CDR3 DNA sequence: TGCAGCGCCCGAGCGGGACTAAGCTACGAGCAGTACTTC.

This clonotype was counted only a few times. The rearrangement uses TRBV6-5 and TRBJ1-2, with D unresolved. Germline V CDR1 and CDR2: MNHEY, SVGAGI. V was cut by 2 bases and J by 8 bases, with 12 bases left in between. The CDR3 is made up of 13 amino acids. In nucleotides, the CDR3 is TGTGCCAGCAGTTACGTGGGGATCTGGGGCTACACCTTC. Its translation: CASSYVGIWGYTF.

The chain couples TRBV15 to TRBJ1-1; D call uncertain. The CDR3 length is 13 residues. V lost 2 bases, J lost 1 base, and 5 bases lay in between. Germline CDR1 is LNHNV and CDR2 is YYDKDF (reference sequence). Here the CDR3 reads CATSRQKNTEAFF. CDR3 nucleotides: TGTGCCACCAGCAGACAGAAGAACACTGAAGCTTTCTTT.

The rearrangement links TRBV29-1 to TRBJ2-1, with D possibly TRBD1 on 6 matching bases. The germline V gene encodes CDR1 SQVTM and CDR2 ANQGSEA. Trimming shortened V by 1 base and J by 1 base, and 11 bases separated the two germline ends. This CDR3 comprises 15 residues. The CDR3 sequence: CSVEGTDGSYNEQFF. CDR3 coding DNA: TGCAGCGTTGAAGGGACAGATGGGTCCTACAATGAGCAGTTCTTC.

The rearrangement links TRBV2 to TRBJ1-1; no clear D gene. V lost 6 bases, J lost 1 base, and 9 bases lay in between. The CDR3 runs to 13 residues. Germline lookup yields CDR1 SNHLY and CDR2 FYNNEI. In DNA form, the CDR3 reads TGTGCCAGCAGCCGTGACACGAACACTGAAGCTTTCTTT. As protein: CASSRDTNTEAFF.

This clonotype has only one observation. The gene calls are TRBV19 and TRBJ2-7; possibly TRBD2 for D (6 bases). Trimming shortened V by 5 bases and J by 2 bases, and 13 bases separated the two germline ends. The CDR3 length is 14 residues. Germline V gene data show CDR1 as LNHDA and CDR2 as SQIVND (reference sequence). CDR3 DNA: TGTGCCAGTAGTCCCTTAGCGGTCCCCTACGAGCAGTACTTC. This codes for CASSPLAVPYEQYF.

This clonotype came up once. V usage is TRBV5-4 and J usage is TRBJ1-2; D unclear. V lost 2 bases, J lost 4 bases, and 12 bases lay in between. There are 14 residues in the CDR3. Germline V gene sequence: CDR1 SGHNT, CDR2 YYREEE (reference sequence). The CDR3, as DNA: TGTGCCAGCAGCTTTAAGGGTAGTACCTATGGCTACACCTTC. As protein: CASSFKGSTYGYTF.

The chain carries TRBV5-4 and TRBJ2-1; 10 bases map to TRBD2. This CDR3 has 16 amino acids. The V gene end was trimmed by 4 bases and the J gene end by 0 bases; junction bases not matched to a gene: 4. Germline V CDR1 and CDR2: SGHNT, YYREEE (reference sequence). CDR3 bases: TGTGCCAGCAGCACGGGACTAGCGAGCTCCTACAATGAGCAGTTCTTC. Its protein is CASSTGLASSYNEQFF. Complete variable domain (other parts from reference TRBV5-4 and TRBJ2-1): ETGVTQSPTHLIKTRGQQVTLRCSSQSGHNTVSWYQQALGQGPQFIFQYYREEENGRGNFPPRFSGLQFPNYSSELNVNALELDDSALYLCASSTGLASSYNEQFFGPGTRLTVL.

This clonotype is a singleton in its sample. The chain couples TRBV29-1 to TRBJ2-1, with 8 bases aligning to TRBD2. Germline V gene sequence: CDR1 SQVTM, CDR2 ANQGSEA. Unmatched junction bases numbered 8, after V lost 3 bases and J lost 7 bases. This CDR3 has 14 amino acids. The CDR3 spells CSVEASGRMNEQFF. CDR3 bases: TGCAGCGTTGAGGCGAGCGGGAGAATGAATGAGCAGTTCTTC.

The chain combines TRBV20-1 with TRBJ2-7; D is ambiguous. Germline V CDR1 and CDR2: DFQATT, SNEGSKA (reference sequence). There are 13 residues in the CDR3. The V end was cut by 2 bases, the J end by 0 bases, with 8 bases between. The CDR3 here is CSARLDNSYEQYV. Here the CDR3 DNA reads TGCAGTGCTAGACTAGATAACTCCTACGAGCAGTACGTC.